This TCR beta chain was retrieved from a study of blood T cell repertoires in COVID-19. Study background: The United States, Italy and Spain provided the acute and convalescent COVID-19 samples. T cells, B-cell-depleted T cells, or PBMCs provided the cDNA or gDNA that served as material.

Germline CDR1 is SNHLY and CDR2 is FYNNEI. The CDR3 has 15 residues. With 5 bases removed from V and 3 bases from J, the gap between germline ends came to 14 bases. TCRdb's copy holds only in-frame clones and misses some; the assay was immunoSEQ multiplex PCR. The table shows roughly 140,000 clones, with approximately 91% occurring only once. V is TRBV2 and J is TRBJ2-1; maybe TRBD2 (7 bases). Input material: peripheral blood. The sequence was obtained from a man aged 65-85 years with acute or convalescent COVID-19. The CDR3 is CASSYRVAGYNEQFF. DNA for the CDR3: TGTGCCAGCAGTTACAGGGTAGCGGGCTACAATGAGCAGTTCTTC.